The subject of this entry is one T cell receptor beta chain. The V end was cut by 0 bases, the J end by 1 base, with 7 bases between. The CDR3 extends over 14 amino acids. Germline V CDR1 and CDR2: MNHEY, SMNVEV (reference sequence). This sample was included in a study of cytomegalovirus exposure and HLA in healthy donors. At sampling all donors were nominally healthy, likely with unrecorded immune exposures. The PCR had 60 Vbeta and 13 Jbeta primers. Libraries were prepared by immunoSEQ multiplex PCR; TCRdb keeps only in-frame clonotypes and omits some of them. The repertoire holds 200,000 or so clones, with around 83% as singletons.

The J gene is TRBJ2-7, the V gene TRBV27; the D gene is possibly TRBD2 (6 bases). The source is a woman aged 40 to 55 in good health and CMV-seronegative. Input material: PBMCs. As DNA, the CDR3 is TGTGCCAGCAGTTTATCGAGCGGGTCCTACGAGCAGTACTTC. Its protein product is CASSLSSGSYEQYF.